One sample yielded the 23 T cell receptor beta chains listed below, sequenced in a study of T cell repertoires in cytomegalovirus infection. TCRdb reprocessed the reads with MiXCR, giving one entry per CDR3 protein. The table includes about 110,000 distinct CDR3 sequences, around 45% detected once. Their antigens remain unidentified. Source: CD8+ T cells from cultured PBMCs, taken from culture after CMV antigen stimulation. Receptors were obtained from a human donor in good health (CMV status not recorded). Some clones in this sample may be carry-over from other donors' samples.

This clonotype was seen a handful of times. The rearrangement uses TRBV6-5 and TRBJ1-4; D is undetermined. Per germline, CDR1 MNHEY and CDR2 SVGAGI. V was clipped by 1 base and J by 7 bases, with 10 bases between them. This CDR3 region has 14 residues. DNA of the CDR3: TGTGCCAGCAGTTACTTGCTCAACGGTGAAAAACTGTTTTTT. Residues: CASSYLLNGEKLFF.

The J gene is TRBJ2-3, the V gene TRBV6-1, with no clear D. Per germline, CDR1 MNHNS and CDR2 SASEGT. The CDR3 runs to 16 residues. V was cut by 3 bases and J by 2 bases, with 15 bases left in between. This CDR3 is CASSDGVVNPTDTQYF. DNA for the CDR3: TGTGCCAGCAGTGATGGAGTTGTAAACCCCACAGATACGCAGTATTTT.

V is TRBV28 and J is TRBJ2-2; D unclear. The CDR3 covers 13 residues. Germline V CDR1 and CDR2: MDHEN, SYDVKM. Trimming cost V 6 bases and J 6 bases, with 11 bases left between them. The CDR3 loop reads CASSTKFAGELFF. CDR3 in DNA: TGTGCCAGCAGCACAAAGTTCGCCGGGGAGCTGTTTTTT.

The chain joins TRBV7-9 to TRBJ1-2; D gene unclear. CDR1 is SEHNR, CDR2 FQNEAQ, per germline (reference sequence). The CDR3 extends over 13 amino acids. Deletions cut 1 base from V and 8 bases from J, with 11 bases between. CDR3 bases: TGTGCCAGCAGCTTAGGAGCGGCGGCCGGCTACACCTTC. Residues: CASSLGAAAGYTF.

The chain joins TRBV5-6 to TRBJ2-1; 7 nucleotides match TRBD1. The CDR3 spans 15 residues. Germline V gives CDR1 SGHDT, CDR2 YYEEEE. Trimming cost V 4 bases and J 3 bases; bases outside gene matches: 7. CDR3 protein: CASSPGTADYNEQFF. The CDR3 region has the DNA TGTGCCAGCAGCCCCGGGACAGCCGACTACAATGAGCAGTTCTTC.

The chain couples TRBV27 to TRBJ1-1, with 8 bases identical to TRBD1. Germline assignment: CDR1 MNHEY and CDR2 SMNVEV (reference sequence). V lost 6 bases and J lost 4; bases outside the gene matches: 4. The CDR3 consists of 13 residues. The CDR3: CASRDRARTEAFF. DNA of the CDR3: TGTGCCAGCAGGGACAGGGCGCGCACTGAAGCTTTCTTT.

This clonotype was recorded many times. This chain uses TRBV7-2 with TRBJ2-1; 14 nucleotides line up with TRBD2. CDR3 length equals 15 residues. V dropped 4 bases and J dropped 7; count of bases not matched to a gene: 3. In germline, CDR1 is SGHTA, CDR2 FQGNSA. For the CDR3, the DNA is TGTGCCAGCAGCTCCGGACTAGCGGGGGGAAATGAGCAGTTCTTC. This codes for CASSSGLAGGNEQFF.

The sample holds a few counts of this clonotype. The CDR3 DNA follows: TGTGCCAGCAGCTTAGGACTACAAATCACAGATACGCAGTATTTT. Its protein product is CASSLGLQITDTQYF. The V gene is TRBV11-2, the J gene TRBJ2-3; the D gene is possibly TRBD2 (5 bases). Per germline, CDR1 SGHAT and CDR2 FQNNGV. Trimming left V 1 base short and J 2 bases short, with 10 bases between. The length of the CDR3 is 15 residues.

The chain couples TRBV12-3 or TRBV12-4 to TRBJ2-1; tentative D call: TRBD1 (6 bases). The CDR3 is 12 residues long. With 6 bases removed from V and 7 bases from J, the gap between germline ends came to 10 bases. The CDR3 reads CASRDRTNEQFF. In nucleotides, the CDR3 is TGTGCCAGCAGGGACAGAACAAATGAGCAGTTCTTC.

This CDR3 reads CASSGTSEQYF. The CDR3 DNA reads TGTGCCAGCAGCGGTACATCCGAGCAGTACTTC. The chain recombines TRBV7-8 with TRBJ2-7; D remains ambiguous. Germline CDR1 is SGHVS and CDR2 is FQNEAQ. The CDR3 totals 11 residues. V lost 5 bases and J lost 6, with 8 bases in between.

The chain combines TRBV7-8 with TRBJ2-1; D unresolved. Germline CDR1 and CDR2: SGHVS and FQNEAQ. V was pared by 5 bases and J by 4 bases, with 9 bases between. The CDR3 runs to 13 residues. The CDR3 bases are TGTGCCAGCAGCGCGGACGGATACAATGAGCAGTTCTTC. As protein: CASSADGYNEQFF.

This clonotype was found a few times. CDR3 amino acids: CASRQQGGREKLFF. In nucleotides, the CDR3 is TGTGCCAGCAGACAACAGGGGGGACGAGAAAAACTGTTTTTT. This chain links TRBV12-3 or TRBV12-4 with TRBJ1-4; 8 bases line up with TRBD1. CDR3 length: 14 amino acids. V was pared by 6 bases and J by 8 bases, with 8 bases of the junction left unmatched.

The chain links TRBV2 to TRBJ1-2; D possibly corresponds to TRBD1 (6 bases). The CDR3 is 13 amino acids. Germline-derived CDR1 and CDR2 are SNHLY and FYNNEI. Trimming left V 10 bases short and J 4 bases short, with 16 bases between. The chain's CDR3 is CAILRGVSYGYTF. CDR3 coding DNA: TGTGCCATTTTGAGGGGGGTTTCCTATGGCTACACCTTC.

This sequence joins TRBV7-9 and TRBJ2-1, with 7 nucleotides matching TRBD2. Germline loops: CDR1 SEHNR, CDR2 FQNEAQ (reference sequence). V was clipped by 6 bases and J by 8 bases; unmatched bases: 13. This CDR3 region has 15 residues. The CDR3 here is CASSSGTSGADEQFF. CDR3 bases: TGTGCCAGCAGTTCCGGGACCAGCGGGGCCGATGAGCAGTTCTTC. Variable domain in full (rest from reference TRBV7-9 and TRBJ2-1): DTGVSQNPRHKITKRGQNVTFRCDPISEHNRLYWYRQTLGQGPEFLTYFQNEAQLEKSRLLSDRFSAERPKGSFSTLEIQRTEQGDSAMYLCASSSGTSGADEQFFGPGTRLTVL.

The CDR3 loop is CASSLHPSGGVYEQYF. The CDR3 DNA follows: TGTGCCAGCAGCCTCCATCCTAGCGGGGGGGTCTACGAGCAGTACTTC. J is TRBJ2-7 and V is TRBV5-5; 12 nucleotides line up with TRBD2. The CDR3 sequence is 16 residues long. V gave up 4 bases and J gave up 3 bases; unmatched junction bases: 8. Germline V gives CDR1 SGHKS, CDR2 YYEKEE (reference sequence).

As DNA, the CDR3 is TGTGCCAGCACGACTGAAGCTTTCTTT. The encoded protein is CASTTEAFF. V gene TRBV2 combines with J gene TRBJ1-1; no clear D gene. V was cut by 7 bases and J by 5 bases, with 2 bases left in between. From germline, CDR1 is SNHLY and CDR2 FYNNEI. This CDR3 has 9 amino acids.

V and J are TRBV27 and TRBJ2-3; D is perhaps TRBD1 or TRBD2 (5 bases each). The CDR3 length is 13 residues. Per germline, CDR1 MNHEY and CDR2 SMNVEV (reference sequence). Trimming cost V 6 bases and J 4 bases, with 11 bases left between them. The CDR3 bases are TGTGCCAGCAGCCTACTGGGGGCAGATACGCAGTATTTT. Encoded protein: CASSLLGADTQYF.

This chain uses TRBV7-2 with TRBJ1-3; D uncertain. This CDR3 is built from 17 residues. V was pared by 2 bases and J by 7 bases, with 21 bases between. Germline CDR1 is SGHTA and CDR2 is FQGNSA. The CDR3 region is CASSLFLLTDPLNTIYF. The CDR3 DNA sequence: TGTGCCAGCAGCTTATTTCTGCTGACGGACCCGCTTAACACCATATATTTT.

CDR3 region: CSVAMRGLGSYEQYF. CDR3 in DNA: TGCAGCGTTGCAATGCGGGGGCTTGGTTCCTACGAGCAGTACTTC. This rearrangement joins TRBV29-1 to TRBJ2-7, with D possibly being TRBD2 (7 bases). CDR1 SQVTM and CDR2 ANQGSEA come from the germline V gene. The CDR3 loop spans 15 amino acids. The V gene lost 4 bases and the J gene lost 1 base, with 17 bases spanning the gap.

J is TRBJ2-3 and V is TRBV7-2, with D possibly matching TRBD1 (6 bases). The CDR3 contains 13 residues. Germline V CDR1 and CDR2: SGHTA, FQGNSA. Trimming pared 4 bases from V and 4 bases from J, leaving 9 bases between. The CDR3 DNA reads as TGTGCCAGCAGCTATGGGGGCCCAGATACGCAGTATTTT. Residues: CASSYGGPDTQYF.

This clonotype appeared a few times. The chain couples TRBV5-6 to TRBJ1-1; D gene uncertain. The CDR3 extends over 15 amino acids. V lost 1 base to trimming and J lost 0 bases, with 10 bases between them. Germline lookup yields CDR1 SGHDT and CDR2 YYEEEE. CDR3 in amino acids: CASSLWPRMNTEAFF. In DNA, the CDR3 is TGTGCCAGCAGCTTGTGGCCCCGGATGAACACTGAAGCTTTCTTT.

This sequence joins TRBV7-9 and TRBJ2-3; D possibly corresponds to TRBD2 (6 bases). Trimming pared 7 bases from V and 0 bases from J, leaving 20 bases between. The length of the CDR3 is 17 residues. Germline-derived CDR1 and CDR2 are SEHNR and FQNEAQ (reference sequence). The CDR3 region has the DNA TGTGCCAGCACCACGACCATAGCGGAACCTAGCACAGATACGCAGTATTTT. This gives the protein CASTTTIAEPSTDTQYF. Combining the CDR3 with reference TRBV7-9 and TRBJ2-3 gives the whole variable domain DTGVSQNPRHKITKRGQNVTFRCDPISEHNRLYWYRQTLGQGPEFLTYFQNEAQLEKSRLLSDRFSAERPKGSFSTLEIQRTEQGDSAMYLCASTTTIAEPSTDTQYFGPGTRLTVL.

A few counts support this clonotype. The chain recombines TRBV24-1 with TRBJ1-2; D unclear. V gave up 9 bases and J gave up 2 bases, with 15 bases separating them. The CDR3 has 14 amino acids. Germline V lookup: CDR1 KGHDR, CDR2 SFDVKD. CDR3 amino acids: CATQQSGRNYGYTF. The DNA for the CDR3 is TGTGCCACCCAACAAAGTGGACGCAACTATGGCTACACCTTC.